The next 10 T cell receptor beta chains were all read from a single sample in a study of cytomegalovirus exposure and HLA in healthy donors. The study ran its PCR with 60 Vbeta and 13 Jbeta primers. Only in-frame clones appear in the TCRdb table, and some are missing; sequencing was by immunoSEQ multiplex PCR. The table records about 78,000 clones, around 80% of them present only once. Material for sequencing was PBMCs. The receptors originated from a male donor in good health and CMV-seronegative.

J is TRBJ2-1 and V is TRBV9; the D gene is possibly TRBD2 (6 bases). The CDR3 has 14 residues. The germline V gene encodes CDR1 SGDLS and CDR2 YYNGEE. Trimming removed 4 bases from V and 1 base from J, with 9 bases in between. The CDR3 loop reads CASSRDSSYNEQFF. In DNA, the CDR3 is TGTGCCAGCAGCCGGGACTCTTCCTACAATGAGCAGTTCTTC.

This clone was counted between two and nine times. The chain recombines TRBV4-1 with TRBJ2-1; TRBD2 matches at 10 bases. The CDR3 is 20 residues long. The V segment lost 0 bases and the J segment 3 bases; nucleotides outside the gene matches: 14. Germline V gene lookup returns CDR1 MGHRA and CDR2 YSYEKL. CDR3 in amino acids: CASSQEFMRLAGADYNEQFF. The DNA for the CDR3 is TGCGCCAGCAGCCAAGAATTCATGAGACTAGCGGGCGCCGACTACAATGAGCAGTTCTTC.

The chain carries TRBV9 and TRBJ2-7; TRBD1 aligns across 7 bases. The CDR3 is 13 residues long. Trimming at V came to 3 bases and at J to 2 bases, leaving 2 bases not matched to a gene. Germline V gives CDR1 SGDLS, CDR2 YYNGEE. The CDR3 region is CASSEGATYEQYF. In DNA form, the CDR3 reads TGTGCCAGCAGCGAGGGGGCAACCTACGAGCAGTACTTC.

The chain joins TRBV5-6 to TRBJ2-3; D might be TRBD1 (6 bases). Germline-derived CDR1 and CDR2 are SGHDT and YYEEEE. There are 16 residues in the CDR3. Trimming cost V 0 bases and J 2 bases, with 13 bases left between them. The CDR3 DNA reads as TGTGCCAGCAGCTTGGCCCTTGGGGGCGCCACAGATACGCAGTATTTT. The encoded protein is CASSLALGGATDTQYF.

The genes are TRBV28 and TRBJ2-1, with TRBD2 matching 10 bases. V shed 5 bases and J 10 bases; nucleotides not matched to a gene: 5. The CDR3 runs 13 residues. Germline V lookup: CDR1 MDHEN, CDR2 SYDVKM. The CDR3 coding sequence is TGTGCCAGCAGTCGCATAGCGGGGGGAGAGCAGTTCTTC. This sequence encodes CASSRIAGGEQFF.

The rearrangement joins TRBV4-3 to TRBJ2-7, with a possible D match to TRBD1 (5 bases). Trimming removed 4 bases at V and 3 bases at J, with 16 bases between. This CDR3 comprises 15 residues. Germline V gene lookup returns CDR1 LGHNA and CDR2 YSLEER. The CDR3 DNA sequence: TGCGCCAGCAGCCCCACCATCGCAGGGATCTACGAGCAGTACTTC. It yields the protein CASSPTIAGIYEQYF.

J is TRBJ1-5 and V is TRBV23-1, with D perhaps TRBD1 (5 bases). TRBV23-1 is placed among ORFs of uncertain function. Deletions cut 0 bases from V and 1 base from J, with 16 bases between. This CDR3 spans 18 amino acids. The CDR3 region is CASSQSREGRASNQPQHF. The CDR3, as DNA: TGCGCCAGCAGTCAATCTAGGGAGGGGAGGGCGAGCAATCAGCCCCAGCATTTT.

About this clone itself: The junction shows a germline mismatch at one end, possibly a read error. The rearrangement uses TRBV7-9 and TRBJ1-1, with 10 bases aligning to TRBD1. Germline V gives CDR1 SEHNR, CDR2 FQNEAQ (reference sequence). The CDR3 has 12 residues. The CDR3 nucleotides are TGTTCCAGCAGACAGGGGGCGGTTGAAGCTTTCTTT. As protein: CSSRQGAVEAFF. Full variable domain (outside the CDR3, taken from reference TRBV7-9 and TRBJ1-1): DTGVSQNPRHKITKRGQNVTFRCDPISEHNRLYWYRQTLGQGPEFLTYFQNEAQLEKSRLLSDRFSAERPKGSFSTLEIQRTEQGDSAMYLCSSRQGAVEAFFGQGTRLTVV.

The rearrangement joins TRBV7-6 to TRBJ2-5; TRBD2 matches 8 bases. J gave up 7 bases and V 5 bases, and 9 bases lay outside the gene matches. CDR3 length: 14 amino acids. The germline V gene encodes CDR1 SGHVS and CDR2 FNYEAQ. CDR3: CASSPREGGGTQYF. For the CDR3, the DNA is TGTGCCAGCAGCCCTCGGGAGGGCGGAGGGACCCAGTACTTC.

The rearrangement joins TRBV7-9 to TRBJ1-4, with 9 bases aligning to TRBD1. Trimming cost V 11 bases and J 7 bases; bases outside gene matches: 2. The CDR3 sequence is 11 residues long. Germline CDR1 is SEHNR and CDR2 is FQNEAQ (reference sequence). CDR3 protein: CAGQGSEKLFF. CDR3 coding DNA: TGTGCCGGACAGGGGAGTGAAAAACTGTTTTTT.